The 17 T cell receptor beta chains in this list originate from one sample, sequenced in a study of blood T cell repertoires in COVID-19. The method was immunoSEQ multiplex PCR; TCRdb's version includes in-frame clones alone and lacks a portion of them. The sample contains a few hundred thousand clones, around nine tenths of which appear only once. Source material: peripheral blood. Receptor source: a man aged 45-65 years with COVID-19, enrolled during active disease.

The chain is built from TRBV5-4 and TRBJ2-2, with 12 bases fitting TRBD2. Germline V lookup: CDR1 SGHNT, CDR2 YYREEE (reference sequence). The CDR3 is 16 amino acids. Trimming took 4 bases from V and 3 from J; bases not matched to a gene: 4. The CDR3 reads CASSPGLAGYTGELFF. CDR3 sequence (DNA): TGTGCCAGCAGCCCGGGACTAGCGGGCTACACCGGGGAGCTGTTTTTT.

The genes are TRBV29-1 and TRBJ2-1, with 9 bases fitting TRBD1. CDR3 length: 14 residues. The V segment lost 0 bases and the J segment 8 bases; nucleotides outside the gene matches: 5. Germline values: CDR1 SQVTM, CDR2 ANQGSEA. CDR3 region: CSVEEGDRAYEQFF. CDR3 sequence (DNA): TGCAGCGTTGAAGAGGGGGACAGGGCGTATGAGCAGTTCTTC.

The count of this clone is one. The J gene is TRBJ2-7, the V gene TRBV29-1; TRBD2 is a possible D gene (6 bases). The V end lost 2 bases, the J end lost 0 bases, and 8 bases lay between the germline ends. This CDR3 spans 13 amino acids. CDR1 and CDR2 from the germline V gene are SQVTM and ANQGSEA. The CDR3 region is CSVEIGGSYEQYF. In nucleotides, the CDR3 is TGCAGCGTTGAAATCGGGGGCTCCTACGAGCAGTACTTC.

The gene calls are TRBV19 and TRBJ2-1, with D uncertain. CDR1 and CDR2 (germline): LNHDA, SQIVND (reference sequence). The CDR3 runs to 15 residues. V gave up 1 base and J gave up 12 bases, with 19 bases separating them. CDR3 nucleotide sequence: TGTGCCAGTAGTATAGCTCCGCCCCCTCGGGTTGGGCAGTTCTTC. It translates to CASSIAPPPRVGQFF.

This CDR3 is CASTGDISSYEQYF. The CDR3 DNA reads TGTGCCAGCACTGGGGACATAAGCTCCTACGAGCAGTACTTC. The chain employs TRBV2 and TRBJ2-7, with D possibly being TRBD1 (6 bases). In germline, CDR1 is SNHLY, CDR2 FYNNEI. Between the trimmed V and J ends, which lost 7 bases and 0 bases, there was a span of 13 bases. The CDR3 is 14 residues long.

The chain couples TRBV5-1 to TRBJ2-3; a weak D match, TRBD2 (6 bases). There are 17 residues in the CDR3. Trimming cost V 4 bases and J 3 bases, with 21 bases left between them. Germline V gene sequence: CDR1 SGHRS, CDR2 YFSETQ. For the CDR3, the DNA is TGCGCCAGCAGCCTGGGGGTAACGGGAGTGGGTACAGATACGCAGTATTTT. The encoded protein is CASSLGVTGVGTDTQYF.

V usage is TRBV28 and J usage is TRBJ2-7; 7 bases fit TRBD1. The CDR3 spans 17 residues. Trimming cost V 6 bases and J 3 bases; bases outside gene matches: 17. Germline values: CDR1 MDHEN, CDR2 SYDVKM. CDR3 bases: TGTGCCAGCAGGCCAAGACAGGGACAATACCTTTACTACGAGCAGTACTTC. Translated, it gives CASRPRQGQYLYYEQYF.

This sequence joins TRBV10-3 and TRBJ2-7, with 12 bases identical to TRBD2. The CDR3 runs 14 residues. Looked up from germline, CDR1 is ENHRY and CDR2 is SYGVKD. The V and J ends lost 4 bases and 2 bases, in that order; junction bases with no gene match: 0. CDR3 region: CAISGTSGTYEQYF. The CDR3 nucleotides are TGTGCCATCAGTGGGACTAGCGGGACCTACGAGCAGTACTTC.

The CDR3 sequence: CASSPIGIIELDEQFF. CDR3 DNA: TGTGCCAGCAGTCCCATCGGGATTATAGAACTCGATGAGCAGTTCTTC. J is TRBJ2-1 and V is TRBV27, with a tentative D call TRBD2 (5 bases). The germline CDR1 and CDR2 sequences are MNHEY and SMNVEV (reference sequence). V was cut by 5 bases and J by 8 bases, with 22 bases left in between. The CDR3 loop spans 16 amino acids.

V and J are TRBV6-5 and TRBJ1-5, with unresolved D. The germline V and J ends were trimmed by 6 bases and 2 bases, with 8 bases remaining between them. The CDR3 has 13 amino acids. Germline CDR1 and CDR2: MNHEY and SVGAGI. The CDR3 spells CASRNGGNQPQHF. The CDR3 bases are TGTGCCAGCAGGAACGGGGGCAATCAGCCCCAGCATTTT.

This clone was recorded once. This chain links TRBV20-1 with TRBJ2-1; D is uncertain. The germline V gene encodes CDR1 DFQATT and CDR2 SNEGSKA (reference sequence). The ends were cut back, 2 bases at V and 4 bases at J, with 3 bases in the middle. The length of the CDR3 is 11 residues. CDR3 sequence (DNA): TGCAGTGCTAGACCGTACAATGAGCAGTTCTTC. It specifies CSARPYNEQFF.

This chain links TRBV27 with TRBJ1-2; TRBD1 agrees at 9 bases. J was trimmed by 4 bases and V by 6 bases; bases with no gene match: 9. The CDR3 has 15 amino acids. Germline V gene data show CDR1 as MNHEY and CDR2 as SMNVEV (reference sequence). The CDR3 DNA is TGTGCCAGCAGGTGGACAGGGGACATAGGCTATGGCTACACCTTC. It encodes CASRWTGDIGYGYTF.

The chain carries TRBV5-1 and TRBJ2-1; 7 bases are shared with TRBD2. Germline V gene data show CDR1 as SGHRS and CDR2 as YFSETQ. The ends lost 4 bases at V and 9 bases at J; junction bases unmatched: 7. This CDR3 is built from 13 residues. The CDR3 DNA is TGCGCCAGCAGCGATACGACTAGCACTGAGCAGTTCTTC. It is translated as CASSDTTSTEQFF. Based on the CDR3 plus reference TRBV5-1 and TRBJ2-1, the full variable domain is KAGVTQTPRYLIKTRGQQVTLSCSPISGHRSVSWYQQTPGQGLQFLFEYFSETQRNKGNFPGRFSGRQFSNSRSEMNVSTLELGDSALYLCASSDTTSTEQFFGPGTRLTVL.

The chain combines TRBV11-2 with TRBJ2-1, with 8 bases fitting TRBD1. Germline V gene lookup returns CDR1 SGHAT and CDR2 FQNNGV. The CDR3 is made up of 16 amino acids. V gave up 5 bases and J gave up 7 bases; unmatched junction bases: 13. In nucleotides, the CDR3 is TGTGCCAGCAGCCCAGAACCCCGGACAGGGAAAAATGAGCAGTTCTTC. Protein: CASSPEPRTGKNEQFF.

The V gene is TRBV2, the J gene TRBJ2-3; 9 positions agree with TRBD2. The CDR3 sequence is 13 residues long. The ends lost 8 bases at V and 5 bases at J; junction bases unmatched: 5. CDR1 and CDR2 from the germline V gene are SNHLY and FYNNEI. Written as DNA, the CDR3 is TGTGCCAGCGCAATAGCGGGAGAAGATACGCAGTATTTT. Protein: CASAIAGEDTQYF.

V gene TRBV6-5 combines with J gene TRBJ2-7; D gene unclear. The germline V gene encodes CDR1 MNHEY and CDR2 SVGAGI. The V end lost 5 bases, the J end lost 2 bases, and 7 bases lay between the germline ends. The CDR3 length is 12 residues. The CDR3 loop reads CASSIVAYEQYF. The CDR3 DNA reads TGTGCCAGCAGTATAGTGGCCTACGAGCAGTACTTC.

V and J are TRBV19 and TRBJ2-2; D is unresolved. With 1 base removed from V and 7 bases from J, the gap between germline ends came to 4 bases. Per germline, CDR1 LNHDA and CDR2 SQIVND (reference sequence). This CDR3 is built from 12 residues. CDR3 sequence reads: CASSIAVGELFF. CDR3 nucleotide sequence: TGTGCCAGTAGTATAGCGGTCGGGGAGCTGTTTTTT.